The present T cell receptor beta chain was sequenced within a study of Graves' ophthalmopathy and Graves' hyperthyroidism. CDR3 regions of TCR beta were amplified from RNA transcripts. Investigators did first-round RT-PCR with HTBI primers, then second-round multiplex PCR. TCRdb processed the multiplex PCR reads anew with MiXCR; each CDR3 protein has one entry. In the table there are 660,000 or so distinct CDR3 sequences, 35% to 45% of which are singletons. With regard to this clonotype: Antigen specificity is unknown.

PBMCs were isolated from a roughly 10 ml sample of fresh peripheral blood. Whole-study results and caveats: Ophthalmopathy cases were distinguished from stable hyperthyroidism by a 13-signature model, reaching 87.88% sensitivity and around 81% specificity. Blood also held most thyroid clonotypes expanded above 0.001 frequency.

What was sequenced was peripheral blood. The receptor comes from an adult man with Graves' ophthalmopathy.

CDR3 protein: CASSFGTDTQYF. CDR3 DNA: TGCGCCAGCAGCTTCGGCACAGATACGCAGTATTTT. V gene TRBV5-1 combines with J gene TRBJ2-3; D is unresolved. The CDR3 has 12 amino acids. Germline V gene data show CDR1 as SGHRS and CDR2 as YFSETQ. The V end lost 2 bases, the J end lost 1 base, and 2 bases lay between the germline ends.